Listed here is a single T cell receptor beta chain. The antigen is undetermined. The CDR3 does not close with the conserved phenylalanine or tryptophan, likely indicating a read error. Germline V CDR1 and CDR2: DFQATT, SNEGSKA (reference sequence). The CDR3 is 13 amino acids. The V end lost 3 bases, the J end lost 7 bases, and 10 bases lay between the germline ends. What was amplified from RNA transcripts were TCR beta CDR3 regions. The primer set for the first-round RT-PCR of the TCR CDR3 was HTBI. TCRdb re-called the multiplex PCR reads with MiXCR, one entry per CDR3 protein. The table has under 350,000 distinct CDR3 sequences, over 15% seen once; the top ten hold around 54%. The sample belongs to a study of T cells in Graves' hyperthyroidism and ophthalmopathy. Overall study findings and caveats: Also found in blood were most expanded thyroid clonotypes above 0.001.

Diagnosis of hyperthyroidism was new in patients aged 18 to 65, and its duration was under 2 months. This chain connects TRBV20-1 to TRBJ1-6; D remains unclear. The specimen was blood. The TCR was taken from a woman aged 45-65 years with Graves' hyperthyroidism. The CDR3 DNA follows: TGCAGTGCTAGCAGTCAAACCAATTCACCCCTCCACCTT. It is translated as CSASSQTNSPLHL.